The present T cell receptor (beta chain) was sequenced within a study of a mutant IDH1 vaccine in newly diagnosed glioma. Per the germline V gene, CDR1 is MGHRA and CDR2 is YSYEKL. After removal of 6 bases from V and 3 bases from J, the junction contained 5 bases not matched to a gene. The CDR3 is 14 amino acids. Concerning this clone: Its target is not known.

Generated by immunoSEQ multiplex PCR, the TCRdb table keeps only in-frame clones and is missing some. The sample has roughly 30,000 clones; 80% to 85% are singletons. Time point described: week 23, last vaccination. A 20-mer mutant IDH1 peptide at 300 ug was injected subcutaneously with topical imiquimod. The sample here was PBMCs, taken from a glioma patient whose treatment included an IDH1 peptide vaccine. The TCR originated in a woman in her 30s with glioma. J is TRBJ2-7 and V is TRBV4-1; 10 nucleotides agree with TRBD1. This CDR3 reads CASRVGQGNYEQYF. DNA for the CDR3: TGCGCCAGCAGAGTGGGACAGGGGAACTACGAGCAGTACTTC.